This entry is about one T cell receptor (beta chain). Its antigen is still unknown. The data belong to a study of shared clonotypes between healthy human individuals. Study outcomes and limitations: Lower generation probabilities were found for non-shared clonotypes than for those shared by all four donors.

This CDR3 is built from 16 residues. Trimming at V came to 4 bases and at J to 0 bases, leaving 3 bases not matched to a gene. Germline CDR1 is SGHNT and CDR2 is YYREEE (reference sequence). The data were produced by immunoSEQ multiplex PCR, yet TCRdb's version contains in-frame clones alone and is incomplete. Among around 320,000 clones listed, around nine tenths were seen once. The chain combines TRBV5-4 with TRBJ2-1; 11 bases are a match to TRBD2. The source of this sequence is a man younger than 35 in good health. Sequencing was carried out using memory CD8+ T cells sorted from blood. Subset given: CD45RO+ cells pooled with CCR7-negative TemRA cells. The CDR3: CASSTGLADSYNEQFF. CDR3 sequence (DNA): TGTGCCAGCAGCACGGGACTAGCGGACTCCTACAATGAGCAGTTCTTC. Full variable domain (outside the CDR3, taken from reference TRBV5-4 and TRBJ2-1): ETGVTQSPTHLIKTRGQQVTLRCSSQSGHNTVSWYQQALGQGPQFIFQYYREEENGRGNFPPRFSGLQFPNYSSELNVNALELDDSALYLCASSTGLADSYNEQFFGPGTRLTVL.